This TCR beta chain emerged from a study of blood T cell repertoires in COVID-19. Overall study: The United States, Italy and Spain were the sources of the acute and convalescent COVID-19 samples.

Enrollees, about 18 to 90 years old, lived in 20 to 25 US areas. This CDR3 has 12 residues. CDR1 WSHSY and CDR2 SAAADI come from the germline V gene. V lost 2 bases and J 4 bases, leaving 5 bases between the germline ends. Original handling: Amplifying reference gene primers gave estimates of nucleated cell counts. Data came from immunoSEQ multiplex PCR; TCRdb stores just in-frame clones and leaves some out. D and trimming were read from the DNA, whereas the V and J calls and clone size are those reported in that table. Of more than 250,000 clones in the sample, 65% to 90% were seen once. The chain combines TRBV10-2 with TRBJ1-2, with no clear D. The receptor comes from a woman in her late teens or twenties who had recovered from COVID-19. Sequencing input: PBMCs or T cells enriched from blood (not recorded which). This CDR3 is CASSEGLYGYTF. Written as DNA, the CDR3 is TGCGCCAGCAGTGAGGGACTCTATGGCTACACCTTC.